This T cell receptor beta chain comes out of a study of identifying expanded T cells in peripheral blood. Healthy donors had no documented immune events, such as infections, while sampled. General study results and limits: About 1.2 clones differed between technical replicates, versus roughly 16 and 20 over time.

CDR1 and CDR2 from the germline V gene are KGHSH and LQKENI. Trimming took 4 bases from V and 6 from J, leaving 9 bases between them. The CDR3 is made up of 12 amino acids. Points on this clone: Its target is unknown.

TCRdb keeps only in-frame clones here, not all; method: immunoSEQ multiplex PCR. The sample lists about 130,000 clones; 70% to 90% were seen once. The TCR sequence derives from a person aged 18 to 75 in good health. The chain has TRBV18 and TRBJ1-1, with D tentatively TRBD1 (5 bases). Sequences were obtained from blood. CDR3 sequence (DNA): TGTGCCAGCTCACGGACACTCGCTGAAGCTTTCTTT. Translation: CASSRTLAEAFF.